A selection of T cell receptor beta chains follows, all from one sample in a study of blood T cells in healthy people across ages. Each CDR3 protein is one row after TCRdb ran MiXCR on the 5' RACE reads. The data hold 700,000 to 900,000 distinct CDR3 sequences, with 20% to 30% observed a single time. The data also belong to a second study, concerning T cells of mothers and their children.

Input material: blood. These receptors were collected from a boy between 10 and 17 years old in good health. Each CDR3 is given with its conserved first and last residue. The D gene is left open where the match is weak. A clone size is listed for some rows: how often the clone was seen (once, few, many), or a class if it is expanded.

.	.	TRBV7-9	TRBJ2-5	CASSPPWETRGQYF	TGTGCCAGCAGCCCGCCCTGGGAGACCCGAGGCCAGTACTTC
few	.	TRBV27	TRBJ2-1	CASSYRNNNEQFF	TGTGCCAGCAGCTACAGGAATAACAATGAGCAGTTCTTC
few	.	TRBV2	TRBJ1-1	CASRETATKAFF	TGTGCCAGCAGAGAAACAGCTACCAAAGCTTTCTTT
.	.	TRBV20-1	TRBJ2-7	CSARDLGTTYEQYF	TGCAGTGCTAGAGATCTTGGGACAACCTACGAGCAGTACTTC
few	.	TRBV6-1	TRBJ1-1	CASIRGGTEAFF	TGTGCCAGCATACGGGGCGGCACTGAAGCTTTCTTT
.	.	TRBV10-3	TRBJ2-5	CAISGGREFPFF	TGTGCCATCAGTGGCGGCAGGGAATTTCCGTTCTTC
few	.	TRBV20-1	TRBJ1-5	CSAGRRGKKPQHF	TGCAGTGCAGGAAGGAGGGGGAAGAAGCCCCAGCATTTT
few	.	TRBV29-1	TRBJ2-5	CSVGGKEYF	TGCAGCGTTGGAGGGAAAGAGTACTTC
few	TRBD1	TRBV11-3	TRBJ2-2	CASSPAGQADTGELFF	TGTGCCAGCAGCCCCGCCGGACAGGCAGACACCGGGGAGCTGTTTTTT
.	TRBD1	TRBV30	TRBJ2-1	CAWSVQGSSYNEQFF	TGTGCCTGGAGTGTACAGGGGAGCTCCTACAATGAGCAGTTCTTC
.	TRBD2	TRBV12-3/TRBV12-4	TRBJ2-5	CASSFRLAGTTRYF	TGTGCCAGCAGTTTTCGGTTAGCGGGGACAACACGTTACTTC
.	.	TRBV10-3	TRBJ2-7	CAIGETGSYEQYF	TGTGCCATCGGTGAAACAGGATCCTACGAGCAGTACTTC
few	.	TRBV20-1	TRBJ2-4	CSARRSQRVGSIQYF	TGCAGTGCTAGACGTTCCCAAAGAGTTGGAAGCATTCAGTACTTC
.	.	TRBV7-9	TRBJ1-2	CASSSQQGWNGYTF	TGTGCCAGCAGCTCTCAACAGGGTTGGAATGGCTACACCTTC
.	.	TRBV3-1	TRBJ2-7	CASSPNLGYEQYF	TGTGCCAGCAGCCCGAACTTAGGTTACGAGCAGTACTTC
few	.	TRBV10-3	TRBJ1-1	CAISLGGGLNTEAFF	TGTGCCATCAGTCTGGGGGGGGGATTGAACACTGAAGCTTTCTTT
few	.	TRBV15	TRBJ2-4	CATSSQGSINIQYF	TGTGCCACCAGCAGTCAGGGTTCTATAAACATTCAGTACTTC
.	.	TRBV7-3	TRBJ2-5	CASSLNSGDETQYF	TGTGCCAGCAGCTTAAATTCAGGGGACGAGACCCAGTACTTC
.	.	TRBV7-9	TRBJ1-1	CASTEDAQNTEAFF	TGTGCCAGCACAGAGGACGCCCAGAACACTGAAGCTTTCTTT
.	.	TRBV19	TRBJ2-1	CASSISQGRHEQFF	TGTGCCAGTAGTATTTCCCAGGGAAGGCATGAGCAGTTCTTC
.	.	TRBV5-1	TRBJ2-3	CASSLEGGPITDTQYF	TGCGCCAGCAGCTTGGAGGGGGGGCCAATCACAGATACGCAGTATTTT
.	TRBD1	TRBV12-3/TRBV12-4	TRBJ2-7	CASSSDRGTEQYF	TGTGCCAGCAGTTCGGACAGGGGTACCGAGCAGTACTTC
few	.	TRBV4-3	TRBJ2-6	CASSYRHVRGQPFSGANVLTF	TGCGCCAGCAGCTACCGCCACGTCAGGGGCCAGCCCTTCTCTGGGGCCAACGTCCTGACTTTC
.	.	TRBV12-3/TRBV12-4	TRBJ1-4	CASSLVVGANEKLFF	TGTGCCAGCAGCCTCGTGGTAGGAGCTAATGAAAAACTGTTTTTT
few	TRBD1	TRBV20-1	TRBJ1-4	CSARQGADNEKLFF	TGCAGTGCCCGTCAGGGGGCGGATAATGAAAAACTGTTTTTT
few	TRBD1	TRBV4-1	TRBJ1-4	CASRLTGGGEKLFF	TGCGCCAGCAGGCTAACAGGGGGCGGTGAAAAACTGTTTTTT
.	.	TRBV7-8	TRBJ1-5	CASSTRTVLGIKSNQPQHF	TGTGCCAGCAGCACCCGGACAGTCCTAGGTATAAAGAGCAATCAGCCCCAGCATTTT
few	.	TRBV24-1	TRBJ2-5	CATSDSGVGYEETQYF	TGTGCCACCAGTGATTCCGGGGTCGGGTACGAAGAGACCCAGTACTTC